The clone carrying this TCR beta chain has more than one count but fewer than ten. A read error may produce the germline difference seen at one junction end. RNA transcripts provided the source from which TCR beta CDR3 regions were amplified. The HTBI primer set drove a first-round RT-PCR of the TCR CDR3. TCRdb redid the calling of the multiplex PCR reads with MiXCR, one entry per CDR3 protein. The sample lists roughly 180,000 distinct CDR3 sequences; 9.4% were seen once. The data derive from a study of T cells in Graves' hyperthyroidism and ophthalmopathy. The CDR3 loop spans 13 amino acids. The germline gives CDR1 SGHTA, CDR2 FQGTGA.

The rearrangement uses TRBV7-3 and TRBJ2-7, with D hard to call. The origin of this receptor is a woman younger than 35 with Graves' hyperthyroidism that later progressed to Graves' ophthalmopathy. Sequenced sample: blood. CDR3 region: CASGLDGTYEQYF. The CDR3 region has the DNA TGTGCCAGCGGCTTAGACGGAACCTACGAGCAGTACTTC. Combining the CDR3 with reference TRBV7-3 and TRBJ2-7 gives the whole variable domain GAGVSQTPSNKVTEKGKYVELRCDPISGHTALYWYRQSLGQGPEFLIYFQGTGAADDSGLPNDRFFAVRPEGSVSTLKIQRTERGDSAVYLCASGLDGTYEQYFGPGTRLTVT.